The next 26 T cell receptor beta chains were all read from a single sample in a study of OX40 agonist ivuxolimab in advanced cancers. The library was obtained by the immunoSEQ multiplex PCR assay. TCRdb limited this immuneACCESS table to in-frame rearrangements with V and J called. A share of clones is missing; checked studies link under half to unresolved V genes, and the rest is unexplained. The table for this sample lists approximately 84,000 clones; over 85% of them were counted only once. Roughly 0.18% of the sample is held by the ten biggest clonotypes. The starting material was CD4+ or CD8+ T cells sorted from blood, obtained in a trial of the OX40 agonist ivuxolimab. All receptors come from an adult with an advanced solid tumor such as melanoma, head and neck, liver or kidney cancer.

This chain uses TRBV5-4 with TRBJ1-2, with a tentative D call TRBD1 (6 bases). The ends were cut back, 4 bases at V and 7 bases at J, with 23 bases in the middle. The CDR3 length is 16 residues. Per germline, CDR1 SGHNT and CDR2 YYREEE (reference sequence). The CDR3 DNA reads TGTGCCAGCAGCCCACCTCTGGGACTCAAAGGGGGTGGCTACACCTTC. Its translation: CASSPPLGLKGGGYTF.

This clone showed up just once. This chain connects TRBV10-3 to TRBJ2-1, with TRBD2 matching 10 bases. V was clipped by 10 bases and J by 4 bases; unmatched bases: 13. This CDR3 contains 16 residues. Germline CDR1 is ENHRY and CDR2 is SYGVKD. CDR3 DNA sequence: TGTGCCACCCAGACCCTCCTAGCGGGGGCTTACAATGAGCAGTTCTTC. Encoded protein: CATQTLLAGAYNEQFF.

V usage is TRBV30 and J usage is TRBJ2-5; the D gene could be TRBD1 or TRBD2 (5 bases each). This CDR3 spans 12 amino acids. The V and J ends lost 4 bases and 3 bases respectively, with 9 bases between them. Germline V CDR1 and CDR2: GTSNPN, SVGIG (reference sequence). The CDR3 DNA follows: TGTGCCTGGAAATGGGGGAAAGAGACCCAGTACTTC. Its translation is CAWKWGKETQYF.

The chain joins TRBV5-1 to TRBJ2-7; 9 positions match TRBD2. Looked up from germline, CDR1 is SGHRS and CDR2 is YFSETQ. Unmatched junction bases numbered 14, after V lost 4 bases and J lost 6 bases. CDR3 length: 16 residues. CDR3 DNA sequence: TGCGCCAGCAGCCCAATTCACAGCGGGGGGCAAGGCGAGCAGTACTTC. Translation gives CASSPIHSGGQGEQYF.

The chain uses TRBV9 and TRBJ1-5, with D unclear. The CDR3 contains 15 residues. Germline V gene sequence: CDR1 SGDLS, CDR2 YYNGEE. The V end was cut by 0 bases, the J end by 0 bases, with 7 bases between. CDR3 DNA: TGTGCCAGCAGCGTAGATATCAGTAGCAATCAGCCCCAGCATTTT. This translates into CASSVDISSNQPQHF.

V is TRBV10-1 and J is TRBJ2-5; TRBD1 matches at 8 bases. Germline V gene data show CDR1 as WNHNN and CDR2 as SYGVQD (reference sequence). Trimming cost V 8 bases and J 0 bases; bases outside gene matches: 8. The CDR3 runs to 15 residues. The CDR3 nucleotides read TGCGCCAGCGGTGGGGACAGGTTGTACCAAGAGACCCAGTACTTC. It encodes CASGGDRLYQETQYF.

The chain uses TRBV5-8 and TRBJ2-1; 9 positions match TRBD2. Germline CDR1 and CDR2: SGHTS and YDEGEE. This CDR3 is built from 16 residues. The V gene end was trimmed by 4 bases and the J gene end by 0 bases; junction bases not matched to a gene: 5. CDR3 coding DNA: TGTGCCAGCAGCCCTTATAGCGGGAGCTCCTACAATGAGCAGTTCTTC. Its protein is CASSPYSGSSYNEQFF.

CDR3 DNA sequence: TGCGCCAGCAGCTTCGGGGCGTCACAAACCATATATTTT. Its protein is CASSFGASQTIYF. This chain uses TRBV5-1 with TRBJ1-3; tentative D call: TRBD1 (5 bases). The germline gives CDR1 SGHRS, CDR2 YFSETQ. The CDR3 covers 13 residues. V dropped 2 bases and J dropped 10 bases, with 13 bases sitting between them. The full variable domain, completed using reference TRBV5-1 and TRBJ1-3, is KAGVTQTPRYLIKTRGQQVTLSCSPISGHRSVSWYQQTPGQGLQFLFEYFSETQRNKGNFPGRFSGRQFSNSRSEMNVSTLELGDSALYLCASSFGASQTIYFGEGSWLTVV.

This rearrangement joins TRBV19 to TRBJ1-1, with 7 bases identical to TRBD1. With 3 bases clipped from V and 0 bases from J, the junction kept 10 bases outside the gene matches. Germline loops: CDR1 LNHDA, CDR2 SQIVND (reference sequence). The CDR3 totals 17 residues. CDR3 amino acids: CASSIGVAGTVNTEAFF. The CDR3 DNA reads TGTGCCAGTAGTATTGGGGTCGCCGGGACAGTGAACACTGAAGCTTTCTTT.

The table lists this clone with a few counts. The V gene is TRBV15, the J gene TRBJ2-2; TRBD1 is a possible D gene (6 bases). Trimming removed 4 bases at V and 6 bases at J, with 9 bases between. The CDR3 length is 13 residues. From germline, CDR1 is LNHNV and CDR2 YYDKDF (reference sequence). In DNA, the CDR3 is TGTGCCACCAGCACACACAGGGCCGGGGAGCTGTTTTTT. Translation: CATSTHRAGELFF.

The chain couples TRBV6-6 to TRBJ2-7, with D possibly being TRBD1 (6 bases). From germline, CDR1 is MNHNY and CDR2 SVGAGI (reference sequence). V was clipped by 4 bases and J by 0 bases, with 10 bases between them. The CDR3 is 14 amino acids. CDR3 protein: CASSSTGPSYEQYF. The CDR3 bases are TGTGCCAGCAGTTCTACAGGGCCCTCCTACGAGCAGTACTTC.

J is TRBJ2-5 and V is TRBV4-2; D gene unclear. CDR1 is LGHNA, CDR2 YNFKEQ, per germline. This CDR3 region has 17 residues. Trimming left V 1 base short and J 5 bases short, with 20 bases between. CDR3 residues: CASSQGAAPPTAETQYF. Here the CDR3 DNA reads TGTGCCAGCAGCCAAGGGGCAGCCCCCCCCACAGCCGAGACCCAGTACTTC.

This rearrangement joins TRBV11-2 to TRBJ2-7; D might be TRBD2 (6 bases). The CDR3 contains 16 residues. CDR1 and CDR2 (germline): SGHAT, FQNNGV. V dropped 3 bases and J dropped 0 bases, with 15 bases sitting between them. Here the CDR3 DNA reads TGTGCCAGCAGCTTCGGGGCTAGCGCGAGCTCCTACGAGCAGTACTTC. Translating it yields CASSFGASASSYEQYF.

The chain has TRBV4-1 and TRBJ2-3; 7 bases map to TRBD2. Germline lookup yields CDR1 MGHRA and CDR2 YSYEKL. J lost 0 bases, V lost 4 bases, and 7 bases had no gene match. This CDR3 has 16 amino acids. In DNA, the CDR3 is TGCGCCAGCAGCCTACTACTAGCGTCTAGCACAGATACGCAGTATTTT. This encodes CASSLLLASSTDTQYF.

The chain carries TRBV15 and TRBJ1-2, with D maybe TRBD1 (6 bases). Trimming shortened V by 1 base and J by 7 bases, and 16 bases separated the two germline ends. The CDR3 sequence is 15 residues long. Looked up from germline, CDR1 is LNHNV and CDR2 is YYDKDF (reference sequence). CDR3 sequence (DNA): TGTGCCACCAGCAGAGCGGGGGCAGCCAAGAGTGGCTACACCTTC. Amino acids: CATSRAGAAKSGYTF.

The rearrangement links TRBV7-2 to TRBJ2-5, with TRBD2 matching over 14 bases. The germline V gene has CDR1 SGHTA and CDR2 FQGNSA. J was trimmed by 5 bases and V by 4 bases; bases with no gene match: 6. There are 16 residues in the CDR3. The CDR3 region is CASSSRLAGGPETQYF. The CDR3 nucleotides are TGTGCCAGCAGCTCTCGACTAGCGGGGGGGCCGGAGACCCAGTACTTC.

The J gene is TRBJ2-5, the V gene TRBV18; possibly TRBD2 for D (6 bases). The ends were cut back, 0 bases at V and 2 bases at J, with 10 bases in the middle. Germline V lookup: CDR1 KGHSH, CDR2 LQKENI. The CDR3 length is 15 residues. The CDR3 region has the DNA TGTGCCAGCTCACCACCTAGCGGCCGACAAGAGACCCAGTACTTC. It encodes CASSPPSGRQETQYF. The full variable domain, completed using reference TRBV18 and TRBJ2-5, is NAGVMQNPRHLVRRRGQEARLRCSPMKGHSHVYWYRQLPEEGLKFMVYLQKENIIDESGMPKERFSAEFPKEGPSILRIQQVVRGDSAAYFCASSPPSGRQETQYFGPGTRLLVL.

The V gene is TRBV2, the J gene TRBJ1-1; D gene uncertain. V gave up 6 bases and J gave up 1 base, with 12 bases separating them. The germline V gene has CDR1 SNHLY and CDR2 FYNNEI. The CDR3 is made up of 14 amino acids. CDR3 in amino acids: CASRTGRPNTEAFF. CDR3 sequence (DNA): TGTGCCAGCAGGACTGGACGGCCGAACACTGAAGCTTTCTTT.

There are a few counts of this clone. The chain recombines TRBV4-2 with TRBJ2-3; 8 bases agree with TRBD2. The CDR3 spans 16 residues. The V gene's germline CDR1 is LGHNA and CDR2 YNFKEQ. Trimming removed 7 bases from V and 10 bases from J; junction bases left unmatched: 19. Here the CDR3 DNA reads TGTGCCAGCACCCCAGATATAGCGTCCTTGCGGGGGGCGCAGTATTTT. Translation: CASTPDIASLRGAQYF.

The V gene is TRBV28, the J gene TRBJ2-7, with 9 bases aligning to TRBD1. Germline CDR1 and CDR2: MDHEN and SYDVKM. Trimming cost V 6 bases and J 7 bases; bases outside gene matches: 10. The CDR3 is made up of 14 amino acids. In DNA form, the CDR3 reads TGTGCCAGCAGATTCCAGACAGGGGGGGGAGAGCAGTACTTC. It specifies CASRFQTGGGEQYF.

The gene calls are TRBV15 and TRBJ2-5; the D call may be TRBD1 or TRBD2 (5 bases each). V was pared by 5 bases and J by 5 bases, with 18 bases between. Germline V lookup: CDR1 LNHNV, CDR2 YYDKDF (reference sequence). The CDR3 runs to 15 residues. CDR3 loop: CATSYPGTVGETQYF. CDR3 DNA: TGTGCCACCAGCTATCCCGGGACGGTCGGGGAGACCCAGTACTTC.

The table lists this clone with a count of one. The CDR3 DNA follows: TGTGCCAGCAGCAGGACAGGGGACGAGCAGTACTTC. Translated, it gives CASSRTGDEQYF. V gene TRBV11-2 combines with J gene TRBJ2-7, with TRBD1 matching over 9 bases. Trimming at V came to 5 bases and at J to 5 bases, leaving 1 base not matched to a gene. CDR1 is SGHAT and CDR2 is FQNNGV in the germline V gene. The CDR3 has 12 residues.

The chain uses TRBV16 and TRBJ2-1, with D possibly TRBD1 on 5 matching bases. V was trimmed by 0 bases and J by 7 bases, leaving 13 bases between them. The CDR3 consists of 15 residues. The V gene's germline CDR1 is KGHSY and CDR2 FQNENV. Here the CDR3 reads CASSQSGLSENEQFF. The CDR3 coding sequence is TGTGCCAGCAGCCAATCGGGGCTTAGTGAAAATGAGCAGTTCTTC.

This clone came up once. This chain connects TRBV6-1 to TRBJ1-4; 7 bases fit TRBD1. The trim removed 6 bases at V and 3 bases at J, leaving 4 bases unmatched. Looked up from germline, CDR1 is MNHNS and CDR2 is SASEGT. CDR3 length equals 14 residues. CDR3 coding DNA: TGTGCCAGCAGGCCCGGGACAGCTAATGAAAAACTGTTTTTT. Translation gives CASRPGTANEKLFF.

V gene TRBV10-3 combines with J gene TRBJ1-2; 9 bases map to TRBD1. V shed 5 bases, J shed 0 bases, and the junction held 7 bases outside the gene matches. Per germline, CDR1 ENHRY and CDR2 SYGVKD. The length of the CDR3 is 16 residues. The CDR3 coding sequence is TGTGCCATCAGTACAACCGGGACAGGGTCTAACTATGGCTACACCTTC. It translates to CAISTTGTGSNYGYTF.

V and J are TRBV6-1 and TRBJ1-5; D gene unclear. V was trimmed by 7 bases and J by 5 bases, leaving 9 bases between them. The CDR3 has 12 amino acids. CDR1 is MNHNS, CDR2 SASEGT, per germline. CDR3 nucleotide sequence: TGTGCCAGCAATTGGGAATATCAGCCCCAGCATTTT. It translates to CASNWEYQPQHF.